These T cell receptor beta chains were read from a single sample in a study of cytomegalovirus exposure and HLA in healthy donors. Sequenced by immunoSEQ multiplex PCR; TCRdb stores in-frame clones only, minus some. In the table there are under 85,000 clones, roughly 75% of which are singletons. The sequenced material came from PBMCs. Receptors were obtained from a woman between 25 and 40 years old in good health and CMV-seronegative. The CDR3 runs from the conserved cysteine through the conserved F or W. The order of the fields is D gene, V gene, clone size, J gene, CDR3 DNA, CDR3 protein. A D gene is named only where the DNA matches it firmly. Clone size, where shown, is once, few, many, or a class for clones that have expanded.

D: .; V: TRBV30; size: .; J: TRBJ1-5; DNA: TGTGCCTTCTCGGACAGCAACTATAGCAATCAGCCCCAGCATTTT; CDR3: CAFSDSNYSNQPQHF
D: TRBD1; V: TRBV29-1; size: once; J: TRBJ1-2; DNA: TGCAGCGCCGACCCCGGGACAGGGGATGGCTACACCTTC; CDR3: CSADPGTGDGYTF
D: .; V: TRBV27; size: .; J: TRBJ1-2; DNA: TGTGCCAGCAGCCCCGACCCCTACGGGTATGGCTACACCTTC; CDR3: CASSPDPYGYGYTF
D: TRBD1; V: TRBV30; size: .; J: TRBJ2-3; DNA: TGTGCCTGGAGTCGGACAGGGGGGAAGTTGCGAACAGATACGCAGTATTTT; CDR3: CAWSRTGGKLRTDTQYF
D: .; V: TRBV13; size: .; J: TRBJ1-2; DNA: TGTGCCAGCAGCTGGGGAACAGGGCCTCCTAACTATGGCTACACCTTC; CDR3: CASSWGTGPPNYGYTF
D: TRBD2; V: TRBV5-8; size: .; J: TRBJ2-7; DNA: TGTGCCAGCAGCGCAACTAGCGGGAGTAATCCCCACTTC; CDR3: CASSATSGSNPHF
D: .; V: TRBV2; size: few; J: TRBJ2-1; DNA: TGTGCCAGCAGGGCGGACAGAATGGGGTCCAATGAGCAGTTCTTC; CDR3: CASRADRMGSNEQFF
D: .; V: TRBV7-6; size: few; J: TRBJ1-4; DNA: TGTGCCAGCAGCTCTGGGCAGGGCTTTGAAAAACTGTTTTTT; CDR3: CASSSGQGFEKLFF
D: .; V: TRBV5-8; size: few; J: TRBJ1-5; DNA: TGTGCCAGCAGCCCCGGACAGAATAGCAATCAGCCCCAGCATTTT; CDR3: CASSPGQNSNQPQHF
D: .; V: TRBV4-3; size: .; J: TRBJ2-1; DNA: TGCGCCAGCAGCCAAGATCGAGGGAGCCGCCGGCATGAGCAGTTCTTC; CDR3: CASSQDRGSRRHEQFF
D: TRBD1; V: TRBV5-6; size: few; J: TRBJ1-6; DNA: TGTGCCAGCAGCCGCCCGGGACAGGGGGCATATTCACCCCTCCACTTT; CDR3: CASSRPGQGAYSPLHF
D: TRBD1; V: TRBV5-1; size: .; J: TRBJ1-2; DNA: TGCGCCAGCAGCCCCTGGGACAGGGGGATAACGGGCTACACCTTC; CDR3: CASSPWDRGITGYTF
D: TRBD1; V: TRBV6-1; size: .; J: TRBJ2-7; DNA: TGTGCCAGCAGTGTCCTCGGACAGGGGATCGACGAGCAGTACTTC; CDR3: CASSVLGQGIDEQYF
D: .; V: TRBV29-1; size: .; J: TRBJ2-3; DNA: TGCAGGGCAATAGGGGGGGGCGCGGATACGCAGTATTTT; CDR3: CRAIGGGADTQYF
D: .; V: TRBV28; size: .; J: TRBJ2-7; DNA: TGTGCCAGCAGTCCCATACAGGGTACCTACGAGCAGTACTTC; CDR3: CASSPIQGTYEQYF
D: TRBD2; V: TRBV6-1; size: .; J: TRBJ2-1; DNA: TGTGCCAGCCGGACTAGCGGGGGGCCCGATGAGCAGTTCTTC; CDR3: CASRTSGGPDEQFF
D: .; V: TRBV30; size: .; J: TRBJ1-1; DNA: TGTGCCTGGAGTGTACTAGGAGGTGCCACTGAAGCTTTCTTT; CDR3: CAWSVLGGATEAFF
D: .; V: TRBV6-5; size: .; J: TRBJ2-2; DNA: TGTGCCAGCACCAAGCCGCACACCGGGGAGCTGTTTTTT; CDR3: CASTKPHTGELFF
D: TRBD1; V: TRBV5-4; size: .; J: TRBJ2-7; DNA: TGTGCCAGCAGCTTGGGGGCAGGGGGAAGGTTGTACGAGCAGTACTTC; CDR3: CASSLGAGGRLYEQYF
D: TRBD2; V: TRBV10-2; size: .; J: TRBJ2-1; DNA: TGCGCCAGCAGTGAGGGACTAGCATTCAATGAGCAGTTCTTC; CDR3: CASSEGLAFNEQFF
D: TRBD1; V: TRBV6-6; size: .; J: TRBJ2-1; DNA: TGTGCCAGCAGGGGCACAGGGGGCATCGGTAATGAGCAGTTCTTC; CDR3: CASRGTGGIGNEQFF
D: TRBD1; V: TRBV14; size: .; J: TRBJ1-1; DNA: TGTGCCAGCAGCCGGGACAGTAGGACTGAAGCTTTCTTT; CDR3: CASSRDSRTEAFF
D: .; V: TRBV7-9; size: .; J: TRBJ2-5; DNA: TGTGCCAGCAGCACTACTAGCATTCAGCAGACCCAGTACTTC; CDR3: CASSTTSIQQTQYF
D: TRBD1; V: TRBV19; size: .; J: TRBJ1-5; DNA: TGTGCCAGTGAGTTGACAGGGACCAATCAGCCCCAGCATTTT; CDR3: CASELTGTNQPQHF
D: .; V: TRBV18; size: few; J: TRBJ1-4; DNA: TGTGCCAGCTCACCATCATGGGCAACTGAAAAACTGTTTTTT; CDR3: CASSPSWATEKLFF
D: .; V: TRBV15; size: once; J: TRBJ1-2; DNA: TGTGCCACCAGCAGAACCCCAGACATACTCGGCTACACCTTC; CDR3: CATSRTPDILGYTF
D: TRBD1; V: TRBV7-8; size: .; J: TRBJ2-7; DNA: TGTGCCAGCAGCTCAGGACAGGGGGGGGACCAGTACTTC; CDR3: CASSSGQGGDQYF
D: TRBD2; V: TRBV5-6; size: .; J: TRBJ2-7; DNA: TGTGCCAGCAGCTCTTCGGGACTAGCGGGGTCTTACGAGCAGTACTTC; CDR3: CASSSSGLAGSYEQYF
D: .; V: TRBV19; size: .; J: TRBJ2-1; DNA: TGTGCCAGTAGTACCTCCGGCAATGAGCAGTTCTTC; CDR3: CASSTSGNEQFF
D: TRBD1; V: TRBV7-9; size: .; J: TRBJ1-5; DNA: TGTGCCAGCAGCCAGACAGGGGAGGAACCCCAGCATTTT; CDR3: CASSQTGEEPQHF
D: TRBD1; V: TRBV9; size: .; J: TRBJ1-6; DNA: TGTGCCAGCAGCGCCCGGGACAGGAATTCACCCCTCCACTTT; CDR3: CASSARDRNSPLHF
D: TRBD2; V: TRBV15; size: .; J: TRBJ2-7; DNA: TGTGCCACCAGCAGAGAATCTAGCGGGGCCTACGAGCAGTACTTC; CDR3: CATSRESSGAYEQYF
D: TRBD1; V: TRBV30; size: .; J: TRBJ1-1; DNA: TGTGCCTCCGATGGACAGGGCAGAAAAGCTTTCTTT; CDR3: CASDGQGRKAFF
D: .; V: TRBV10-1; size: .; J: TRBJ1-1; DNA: TGCGCCAGCAGCGGTATGAACACTGAAGCTTTCTTT; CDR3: CASSGMNTEAFF
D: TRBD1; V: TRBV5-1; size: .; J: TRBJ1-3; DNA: TGCGCCAGCAGTCTCGGACAGGCTGGAAACACCATATATTTT; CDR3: CASSLGQAGNTIYF
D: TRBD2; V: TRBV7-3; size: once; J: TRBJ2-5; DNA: TGTGCCGCGGCTAGCGGGGAGGAGACCCAGTACTTC; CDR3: CAAASGEETQYF
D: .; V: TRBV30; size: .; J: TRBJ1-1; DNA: TGTGCCTGGATTGGGCAGCTGAACACTGAAGCTTTCTTT; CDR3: CAWIGQLNTEAFF